This T cell receptor beta chain was captured in a study of neurological immune-mediated disorders. Whole-study results and caveats: HTLV-1-associated myelopathy showed the most TCR clonal expansion; multiple sclerosis the least, below healthy controls. Sharing of CDR3 amino acid sequences among expanded clones across subjects was absent, suggesting private repertoires in all groups.

V dropped 6 bases and J dropped 3; count of bases not matched to a gene: 4. Germline assignment: CDR1 MDHEN and CDR2 SYDVKM. The CDR3 covers 14 residues. This clonotype was recorded at least ten times. The antigen remains undetermined. Synthesis of cDNA was carried out by template-switch 5'RACE. The reaction used 10-nucleotide random UMIs. In TCRdb, the 5' RACE reads were re-called with MiXCR into one record per CDR3 protein. The sample lists 20,000 to 25,000 distinct CDR3 sequences, 13% occurring once. Time point denoted: technical triplicate 1. The study built sorted libraries from some 930,000 CD4+ or CD8+ T cells.

Source material: CD4+ T cells from blood. The chain joins TRBV28 to TRBJ1-2, with 10 bases that match TRBD1. The receptor was derived from a female donor with HTLV-1-associated myelopathy (HAM/TSP). CDR3 residues: CASRRQGAHYGYTF. As DNA, the CDR3 is TGTGCCAGCAGAAGACAGGGGGCTCACTATGGCTACACCTTC.